This T cell receptor (beta chain) came from a study of OX40 agonist ivuxolimab in advanced cancers. Turning to the study itself: Partial responses were achieved by three patients: one hepatocellular carcinoma, two cutaneous melanoma. Study outcomes and limitations: CD4+ and CD8+ blood T cells expanded clonally by week 6 at 0.1 to 3.0 mg/kg. The expanded peripheral T cells' antigen specificity was not determined.

TCRdb's copy holds only in-frame clones and misses some; the assay was immunoSEQ multiplex PCR. The sample has 25,000 to 35,000 clones, roughly 90% seen once. Per the germline V gene, CDR1 is GTSNPN and CDR2 is SVGIG (reference sequence). This CDR3 is 15 amino acids long. V trimming: 5 bases; J trimming: 1 base; junction bases outside the gene matches: 8. This clone was counted once. The antigen remains unidentified. This clonotype originated in an adult with an advanced solid tumor such as melanoma, head and neck, liver or kidney cancer. The sample here was CD4+ or CD8+ T cells sorted from blood, taken in a trial of the OX40 agonist ivuxolimab. The chain uses TRBV30 and TRBJ1-2, with 9 bases that match TRBD1. The CDR3, as DNA: TGTGCCTGGGATAATCCGGGACAGGGTAACTATGGCTACACCTTC. It encodes CAWDNPGQGNYGYTF.